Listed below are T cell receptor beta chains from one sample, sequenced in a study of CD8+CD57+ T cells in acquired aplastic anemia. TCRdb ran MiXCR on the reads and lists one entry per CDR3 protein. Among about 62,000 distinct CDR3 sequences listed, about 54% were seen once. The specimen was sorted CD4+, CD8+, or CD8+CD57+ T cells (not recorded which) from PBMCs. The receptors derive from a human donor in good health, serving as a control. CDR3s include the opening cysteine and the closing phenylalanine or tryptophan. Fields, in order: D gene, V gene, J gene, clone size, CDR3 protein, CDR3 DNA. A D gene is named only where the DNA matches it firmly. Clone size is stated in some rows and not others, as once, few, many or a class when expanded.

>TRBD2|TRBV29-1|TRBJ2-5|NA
CSLRAGGETQYF
TGCAGCCTCCGAGCGGGAGGGGAGACCCAGTACTTC
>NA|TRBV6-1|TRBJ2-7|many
CASSEVSYEQYF
TGTGCCAGCAGTGAAGTCTCCTACGAGCAGTACTTC
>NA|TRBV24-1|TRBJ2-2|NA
CATSDSQGEAGELFF
TGTGCCACCAGTGATTCGCAGGGAGAAGCCGGGGAGCTGTTTTTT
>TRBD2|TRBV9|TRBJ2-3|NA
CASSVATSGGQDTQYF
TGCGCCAGCAGCGTAGCAACTAGCGGGGGTCAAGATACGCAGTATTTT
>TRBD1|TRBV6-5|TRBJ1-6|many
CASSSRTGTVVGSPLHF
TGTGCCAGCAGTTCGCGGACAGGGACGGTGGTTGGATCACCCCTCCACTTT
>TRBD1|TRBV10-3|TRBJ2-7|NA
CAVGTGGSYEQYF
TGTGCCGTGGGGACAGGGGGTTCCTACGAGCAGTACTTC
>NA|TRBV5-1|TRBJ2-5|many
CASAERWETQYF
TGCGCCAGCGCGGAGAGATGGGAGACCCAGTACTTC
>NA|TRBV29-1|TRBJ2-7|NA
CSVGSGAIYEQYF
TGCAGCGTTGGATCCGGGGCCATCTACGAGCAGTACTTC
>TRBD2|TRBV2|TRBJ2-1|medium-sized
CATRLAGRSDEQFF
TGTGCCACCCGACTAGCGGGAAGATCGGATGAGCAGTTCTTC
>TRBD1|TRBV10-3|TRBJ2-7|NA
CAISLNPLGQGENEQYF
TGTGCCATCAGCCTTAATCCCCTCGGACAGGGAGAGAACGAGCAGTACTTC
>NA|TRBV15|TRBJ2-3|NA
CATSLFAAVGGTDTQYF
TGTGCCACCAGCTTATTCGCAGCGGTTGGGGGCACAGATACGCAGTATTTT
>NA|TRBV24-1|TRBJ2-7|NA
CATSLLALHYEQYF
TGTGCCACCTCCTTGCTTGCTCTGCACTACGAGCAGTACTTC
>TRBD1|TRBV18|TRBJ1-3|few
CASSRGQTGTGNTIYF
TGTGCCAGCTCGCGCGGACAGACAGGGACTGGAAACACCATATATTTT
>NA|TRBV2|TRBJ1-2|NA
CASKSDLGNYGYTF
TGTGCCAGCAAAAGTGACTTGGGGAACTATGGCTACACCTTC
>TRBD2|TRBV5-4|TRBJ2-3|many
CASSWTSGGDTQYF
TGTGCCAGCAGCTGGACTAGCGGGGGGGATACGCAGTATTTT
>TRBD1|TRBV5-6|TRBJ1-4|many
CASTRTGTEKLFF
TGTGCCAGCACCAGGACAGGGACTGAAAAACTGTTTTTT
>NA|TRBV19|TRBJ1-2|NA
CTSSWVQTNYGYTF
TGTACCAGTAGTTGGGTGCAGACTAACTATGGCTACACCTTC
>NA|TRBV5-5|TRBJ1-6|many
CASSLVIGTGNSPLHF
TGTGCCAGCAGCTTGGTGATCGGGACGGGGAATTCACCCCTCCACTTT
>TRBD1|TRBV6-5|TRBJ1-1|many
CASSRDRENTEAFF
TGTGCCAGCAGCCGCGACAGGGAGAACACTGAAGCTTTCTTT
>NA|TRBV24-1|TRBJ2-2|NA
CATSESDTSTGELFF
TGTGCCACCAGTGAATCGGACACTTCCACCGGGGAGCTGTTTTTT
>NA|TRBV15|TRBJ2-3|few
CAEPSVDTQYF
TGTGCCGAGCCATCTGTTGATACGCAGTATTTT
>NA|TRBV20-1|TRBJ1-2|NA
CSAPPGHNYGYTF
TGCAGTGCTCCTCCGGGACATAACTATGGCTACACCTTC
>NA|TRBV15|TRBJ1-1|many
CATSRAEGSPTEAFF
TGTGCCACCAGCAGAGCCGAGGGGAGCCCCACTGAAGCTTTCTTT
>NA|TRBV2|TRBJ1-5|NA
CASSETGNIQPQHF
TGTGCCAGCAGTGAAACAGGGAATATTCAGCCCCAGCATTTT
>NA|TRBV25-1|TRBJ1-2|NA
CASTSYYGYTF
TGTGCCAGCACCAGTTATTATGGCTACACCTTC
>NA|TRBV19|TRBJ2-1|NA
CASSGGGLVGGSLNEQFF
TGTGCCAGTAGTGGGGGGGGGCTTGTAGGCGGGAGCCTCAATGAGCAGTTCTTC
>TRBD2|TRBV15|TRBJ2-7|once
CATSPSGDDEQYF
TGTGCCACCAGCCCTAGCGGGGATGACGAGCAGTACTTC
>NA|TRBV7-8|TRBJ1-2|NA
CASSLVIGGDYGYTF
TGTGCCAGCAGCTTAGTGATAGGGGGTGACTATGGCTACACCTTC
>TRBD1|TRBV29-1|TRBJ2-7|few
CSVSGTGTYEQYF
TGCAGCGTTTCCGGGACAGGCACCTACGAGCAGTACTTC
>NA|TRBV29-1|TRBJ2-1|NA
CSGRAYNEQFF
TGCAGCGGGAGGGCTTACAATGAGCAGTTCTTC
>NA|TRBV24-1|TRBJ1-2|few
CATSDGTLLGYTF
TGTGCCACCAGTGATGGGACACTCCTCGGCTACACCTTC
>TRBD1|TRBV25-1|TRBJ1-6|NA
CASRSDRGDSPLHF
TGTGCCAGCAGATCCGACAGGGGGGATTCACCCCTCCACTTT
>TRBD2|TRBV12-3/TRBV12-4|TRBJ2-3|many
CASSPGTSGRPSTDTQYF
TGTGCCAGCAGCCCCGGGACTAGCGGGAGACCTAGCACAGATACGCAGTATTTT